What follows is one T cell receptor beta chain and its context. Its antigen remains unknown. This entry is derived from a study of OX40 agonist ivuxolimab in advanced cancers. Study-wide findings and caveats: Certain nonresponding patients likewise had low normalized T-cell clonal expansion.

Profiled with immunoSEQ multiplex PCR; TCRdb holds only in-frame clones, not every one. The sample lists 57,000 or so clones, roughly 84% occurring once. In germline, CDR1 is MNHEY, CDR2 SVGAGI. V was cut by 7 bases and J by 1 base, with 13 bases left in between. The CDR3 length is 14 residues. The material sequenced was CD4+ or CD8+ T cells sorted from blood, taken in a trial of the OX40 agonist ivuxolimab. The sequence came from an adult with an advanced solid tumor such as melanoma, head and neck, liver or kidney cancer. V usage is TRBV6-5 and J usage is TRBJ1-1; D perhaps matches TRBD1 (5 bases). CDR3 in DNA: TGTGCCAGCACTCCGGGAGGGACGAACACTGAAGCTTTCTTT. Encoded protein: CASTPGGTNTEAFF.